These 21 T cell receptor beta chains were all obtained from the same sample, sequenced in a study of OX40 agonist ivuxolimab in advanced cancers. Data came from immunoSEQ multiplex PCR; TCRdb stores just in-frame clones and leaves some out. The sample consists of over 60,000 clones, roughly 84% of them appearing once. The source was CD4+ or CD8+ T cells sorted from blood, collected in a trial of the OX40 agonist ivuxolimab. Receptors were obtained from an adult with an advanced solid tumor such as melanoma, head and neck, liver or kidney cancer.

V and J are TRBV7-3 and TRBJ1-1, with TRBD1 as a possible D gene (6 bases). The CDR3 is made up of 15 amino acids. The germline V gene has CDR1 SGHTA and CDR2 FQGTGA. V was trimmed by 1 base and J by 7 bases, leaving 16 bases between them. CDR3: CASSLSTGSEGEAFF. The CDR3, as DNA: TGTGCCAGCAGCTTAAGTACAGGGTCCGAGGGTGAAGCTTTCTTT.

The V and J genes are TRBV4-1 and TRBJ2-2; a weak D match, TRBD1 (5 bases). The CDR3 loop spans 14 amino acids. CDR1 MGHRA and CDR2 YSYEKL come from the germline V gene. Trimming took off 0 bases at V and 7 bases at J, with 9 bases between the two ends. The CDR3 reads CASSQDRVSGELFF. CDR3 nucleotides: TGCGCCAGCAGCCAAGACAGGGTCAGCGGGGAGCTGTTTTTT.

The rearrangement uses TRBV15 and TRBJ2-5; no clear D gene. The germline CDR1 and CDR2 sequences are LNHNV and YYDKDF (reference sequence). The CDR3 is made up of 13 amino acids. V was cut by 0 bases and J by 5 bases, with 7 bases left in between. CDR3 bases: TGTGCCACCAGCAGAGATCTCGGGGAGACCCAGTACTTC. It specifies CATSRDLGETQYF.

CDR3 nucleotides: TGTGCCAGCAGCTGGTATCCCGGGACTAGCGGCGGGGAGACCCAGTACTTC. It yields the protein CASSWYPGTSGGETQYF. The chain carries TRBV4-2 and TRBJ2-5; 11 bases agree with TRBD2. Germline CDR1 and CDR2: LGHNA and YNFKEQ. V was clipped by 5 bases and J by 5 bases; unmatched bases: 13. This CDR3 has 17 amino acids.

The chain has TRBV27 and TRBJ1-6, with D possibly being TRBD1 (5 bases). CDR1 and CDR2 from the germline V gene are MNHEY and SMNVEV (reference sequence). The CDR3 runs 16 residues. Trimming stripped 5 bases from V and 7 bases from J, with 18 bases between. The CDR3 spells CASSRDPRTINSPLHF. The DNA for the CDR3 is TGTGCCAGCAGTCGGGACCCTCGAACCATAAATTCACCCCTCCACTTT.

V usage is TRBV30 and J usage is TRBJ2-3, with 10 positions matching TRBD1. The germline gives CDR1 GTSNPN, CDR2 SVGIG (reference sequence). Trimming at V came to 2 bases and at J to 4 bases, leaving 6 bases not matched to a gene. This CDR3 spans 15 amino acids. CDR3 in amino acids: CAWSRDRGISDTQYF. For the CDR3, the DNA is TGTGCCTGGAGTCGGGACAGGGGAATATCAGATACGCAGTATTTT.

V gene TRBV4-1 combines with J gene TRBJ2-1; D is unclear. The length of the CDR3 is 16 residues. Trimming took off 4 bases at V and 0 bases at J, with 13 bases between the two ends. Germline lookup yields CDR1 MGHRA and CDR2 YSYEKL. This chain's CDR3 is CASSPIGMSSYNEQFF. The CDR3 nucleotides are TGCGCCAGCAGCCCCATAGGAATGAGCTCCTACAATGAGCAGTTCTTC.

The chain links TRBV6-5 to TRBJ2-5; D gene unclear. The V gene's germline CDR1 is MNHEY and CDR2 SVGAGI. The CDR3 spans 13 residues. The germline V and J ends were trimmed by 0 bases and 2 bases, with 4 bases remaining between them. The CDR3 protein is CASSYSRQETQYF. The CDR3 nucleotides are TGTGCCAGCAGTTACTCTAGGCAAGAGACCCAGTACTTC.

The chain uses TRBV7-2 and TRBJ2-1; TRBD1 might be the D (5 bases). V lost 0 bases to trimming and J lost 1 base, with 7 bases between them. CDR3 length equals 15 residues. Per the germline V gene, CDR1 is SGHTA and CDR2 is FQGNSA. Written as DNA, the CDR3 is TGTGCCAGCAGCTTAGCGGCAGGGTCCTACAATGAGCAGTTCTTC. Its translation is CASSLAAGSYNEQFF.

In this sample, this clone turned up once. V gene TRBV4-3 combines with J gene TRBJ1-5; no firm D call. Germline values: CDR1 LGHNA, CDR2 YSLEER. There are 13 residues in the CDR3. V shed 0 bases and J shed 7 bases, with 7 bases lying between them. The CDR3 coding sequence is TGCGCCAGCAGCCAAGATATCGGACAGCCCCAGCATTTT. It is translated as CASSQDIGQPQHF.

This chain uses TRBV7-2 with TRBJ2-7, with D possibly being TRBD1 or TRBD2 (6 bases each). Germline lookup yields CDR1 SGHTA and CDR2 FQGNSA. V shed 7 bases and J shed 6 bases, with 19 bases lying between them. CDR3 length equals 14 residues. The CDR3: CASKVGGGLGEQYF. CDR3 nucleotide sequence: TGTGCCAGCAAGGTTGGAGGGGGGTTAGGCGAGCAGTACTTC.

Here the CDR3 reads CASSQEGLGYNEQFF. CDR3 bases: TGTGCCAGCAGCCAAGAGGGACTAGGGTACAATGAGCAGTTCTTC. The chain employs TRBV4-2 and TRBJ2-1, with 8 bases lining up with TRBD2. Germline trimming cut 0 bases from V and 4 bases from J; bases unmatched to any gene: 2. There are 15 residues in the CDR3. Germline assignment: CDR1 LGHNA and CDR2 YNFKEQ.

The CDR3 loop reads CASSLGLGVREMRPQHF. CDR3 DNA: TGTGCCAGCAGCTTAGGCCTTGGGGTGAGGGAAATGCGGCCCCAGCATTTT. The chain combines TRBV7-2 with TRBJ1-5; D is unresolved. The CDR3 is 17 residues long. The V end lost 1 base, the J end lost 9 bases, and 22 bases lay between the germline ends. Per the germline V gene, CDR1 is SGHTA and CDR2 is FQGNSA.

The rearrangement joins TRBV5-8 to TRBJ1-3, with a weak D call TRBD1 (6 bases). This CDR3 has 14 amino acids. Germline V lookup: CDR1 SGHTS, CDR2 YDEGEE. V was trimmed by 2 bases and J by 2 bases, leaving 8 bases between them. The CDR3 nucleotides are TGTGCCAGCAGCTTAGGGGGGCCTGGAAACACCATATATTTT. It codes for CASSLGGPGNTIYF. Complete variable domain (other parts from reference TRBV5-8 and TRBJ1-3): EAGVTQSPTHLIKTRGQQATLRCSPISGHTSVYWYQQALGLGLQFLLWYDEGEERNRGNFPPRFSGRQFPNYSSELNVNALELEDSALYLCASSLGGPGNTIYFGEGSWLTVV.

V and J are TRBV7-9 and TRBJ1-1; D is unclear. The CDR3 has 15 amino acids. Germline-derived CDR1 and CDR2 are SEHNR and FQNEAQ (reference sequence). Trimming left V 1 base short and J 3 bases short, with 12 bases between. In DNA form, the CDR3 reads TGTGCCAGCAGCTTAGATAGGCTTGCGGACACTGAAGCTTTCTTT. Residues: CASSLDRLADTEAFF.

The chain joins TRBV5-1 to TRBJ2-5; no firm D call. The CDR3 spans 14 residues. Germline CDR1 is SGHRS and CDR2 is YFSETQ. Deletions cut 0 bases from V and 1 base from J, with 7 bases between. The CDR3 loop is CASSLGTIQETQYF. The CDR3 DNA is TGCGCCAGCAGCTTGGGGACGATCCAAGAGACCCAGTACTTC.

The chain employs TRBV7-7 and TRBJ2-2, with a weak D call TRBD2 (5 bases). The V and J ends lost 3 bases and 7 bases respectively, with 15 bases between them. Germline CDR1 is SSHAT and CDR2 is FNYEAQ (reference sequence). There are 15 residues in the CDR3. CDR3 amino acids: CASSLSRLGDGELFF. CDR3 coding DNA: TGTGCCAGCAGCTTGAGCCGACTCGGGGACGGGGAGCTGTTTTTT.

The CDR3 region is CASSRSQYEQFF. For the CDR3, the DNA is TGTGCCAGCAGCCGATCCCAATATGAGCAGTTCTTC. This rearrangement joins TRBV7-2 to TRBJ2-1; no reliable D call. This CDR3 contains 12 residues. Germline V gives CDR1 SGHTA, CDR2 FQGNSA. V shed 5 bases and J shed 8 bases, with 10 bases lying between them. Looking up the rest from reference TRBV7-2 and TRBJ2-1 gives the full variable domain: GAGVSQSPSNKVTEKGKDVELRCDPISGHTALYWYRQSLGQGLEFLIYFQGNSAPDKSGLPSDRFSAERTGGSVSTLTIQRTQQEDSAVYLCASSRSQYEQFFGPGTRLTVL.

V and J are TRBV4-2 and TRBJ1-1; perhaps TRBD1 as D (6 bases). The CDR3 has 17 amino acids. The germline CDR1 and CDR2 sequences are LGHNA and YNFKEQ. The V gene lost 5 bases and the J gene lost 1 base, with 20 bases spanning the gap. The CDR3 bases are TGTGCCAGCAGCTTTACAGGGTGGGGCCAAGGGAACACTGAAGCTTTCTTT. Encoded protein: CASSFTGWGQGNTEAFF.

DNA for the CDR3: TGTGCCAGCAGCCTCCGGGGCCCCGGTTCCTACGAGCAGTACTTC. It is translated as CASSLRGPGSYEQYF. This sequence joins TRBV14 and TRBJ2-7, with D possibly called TRBD1 or TRBD2 (5 bases each). The CDR3 spans 15 residues. Trimming stripped 4 bases from V and 1 base from J, with 14 bases between. Germline V CDR1 and CDR2: SGHDN, FVKESK. Drawing the rest from reference TRBV14 and TRBJ2-7, the complete variable domain is EAGVTQFPSHSVIEKGQTVTLRCDPISGHDNLYWYRRVMGKEIKFLLHFVKESKQDESGMPNNRFLAERTGGTYSTLKVQPAELEDSGVYFCASSLRGPGSYEQYFGPGTRLTVT.

The rearrangement joins TRBV5-1 to TRBJ2-7; 11 nucleotides agree with TRBD2. Germline loops: CDR1 SGHRS, CDR2 YFSETQ. The CDR3 loop spans 13 amino acids. The V gene end was trimmed by 9 bases and the J gene end by 6 bases; junction bases not matched to a gene: 8. The CDR3 nucleotides read TGCGCCAACAATAGCGGGGGGGCCCGCGAGCAGTACTTC. Protein: CANNSGGAREQYF. The full variable domain, with the rest looked up from reference TRBV5-1 and TRBJ2-7, is KAGVTQTPRYLIKTRGQQVTLSCSPISGHRSVSWYQQTPGQGLQFLFEYFSETQRNKGNFPGRFSGRQFSNSRSEMNVSTLELGDSALYLCANNSGGAREQYFGPGTRLTVT.